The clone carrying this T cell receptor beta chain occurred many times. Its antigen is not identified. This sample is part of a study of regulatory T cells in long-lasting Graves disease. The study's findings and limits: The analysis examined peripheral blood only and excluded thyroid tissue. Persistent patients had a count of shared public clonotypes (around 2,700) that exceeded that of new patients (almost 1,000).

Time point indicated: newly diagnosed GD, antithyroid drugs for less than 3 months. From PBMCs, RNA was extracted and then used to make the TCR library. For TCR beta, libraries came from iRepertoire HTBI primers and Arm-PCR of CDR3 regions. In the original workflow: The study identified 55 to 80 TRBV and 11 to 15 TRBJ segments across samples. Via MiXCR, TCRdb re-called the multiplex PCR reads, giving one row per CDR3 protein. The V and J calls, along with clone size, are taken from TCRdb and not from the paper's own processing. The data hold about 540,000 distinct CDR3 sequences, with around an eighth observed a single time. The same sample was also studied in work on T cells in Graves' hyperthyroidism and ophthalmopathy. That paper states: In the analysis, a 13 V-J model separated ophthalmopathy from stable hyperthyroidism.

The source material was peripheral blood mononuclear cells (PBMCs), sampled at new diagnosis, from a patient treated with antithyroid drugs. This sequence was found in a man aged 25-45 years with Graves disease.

The CDR3 spells CASSLNRIVTDTQYF. The CDR3 DNA reads as TGTGCCAGCAGTTTAAATCGGATAGTTACAGATACGCAGTATTTT. This chain links TRBV27 with TRBJ2-3, with unresolved D. Germline CDR1 MNHEY, CDR2 SMNVEV (reference sequence). The germline V and J ends were trimmed by 2 bases and 3 bases, with 12 bases remaining between them. The CDR3 runs 15 residues.